This T cell receptor beta chain was observed in a study of regulatory T cells in long-lasting Graves disease. Overall study results and limits: Persistent disease exhibited a predilection for TRBV28, TRBJ1-2 and TRBJ2-5.

Specified time point: newly diagnosed GD, antithyroid drugs for less than 3 months. PBMC RNA was the source of the TCR library. Construction of TCR beta libraries relied on iRepertoire HTBI primers and on Arm-PCR targeting CDR3 regions. TCRdb recomputed calls from the multiplex PCR reads with MiXCR, one row per CDR3 protein. The data contain 500,000 or so distinct CDR3 sequences, around 15% of them seen just once; the ten biggest clones take up 12%. The sample holds many counts of this clonotype. Its antigen remains unknown. Trimming removed 2 bases at V and 4 bases at J, with 14 bases between. This CDR3 is 14 amino acids long. CDR1 is GTSNPN and CDR2 is SVGIG in the germline V gene (reference sequence). The sample was also linked to a second study, of T cells in Graves' hyperthyroidism and ophthalmopathy. From that study: Ophthalmopathy, as predicted by the model, came a median around 6 months after the prediction.

The clonotype comes from a man aged 40-49 years with Graves disease. V gene TRBV30 combines with J gene TRBJ1-2, with D unresolved. Sequencing was performed on peripheral blood mononuclear cells (PBMCs), taken at new diagnosis, from a patient treated with antithyroid drugs. CDR3 amino acids: CAWSIPSDLYGYTF. The CDR3 nucleotides read TGTGCCTGGAGTATCCCCTCGGACCTCTATGGCTACACCTTC.